What follows are 28 T cell receptor beta chains derived from one specimen sequenced in a study of identical twins (TCRdb year 2016). Libraries were built with 5' RACE. The sequencing machine was an Illumina HiSeq 2000. The public reads were reanalyzed by TCRdb: fastp trimming at Q25, MiXCR alignment, in-frame beta chains only. CDR3 protein duplicates are merged, each entry listing the most common genes and DNA. Here the sample has some 1,600,000 distinct CDR3 sequences; 25% to 35% occur a single time. The biggest ten clones account for 0.25% to 0.3% of the sample. Sequencing was performed on cord blood. The receptors were gathered from a newborn girl in good health.

The chain uses TRBV7-2 and TRBJ1-6; D unresolved. The germline V gene encodes CDR1 SGHTA and CDR2 FQGNSA. This CDR3 spans 18 amino acids. Trimming shortened V by 0 bases and J by 7 bases, and 19 bases separated the two germline ends. CDR3 residues: CASSLANSGVDGNSPLHF. The CDR3 coding sequence is TGTGCCAGCAGCTTAGCTAATTCCGGGGTCGATGGGAATTCACCCCTCCACTTT.

This clonotype showed up just a few times. V gene TRBV7-2 combines with J gene TRBJ2-3; possible D gene TRBD2, 5 bases. Germline V lookup: CDR1 SGHTA, CDR2 FQGNSA. This CDR3 is 15 amino acids long. V was shortened by 2 bases and J by 1 base, with 10 bases between the two germline ends. CDR3 coding DNA: TGTGCCAGCAGCTTATGGAGTAGCGGCACAGATACGCAGTATTTT. Its protein is CASSLWSSGTDTQYF.

This chain joins TRBV20-1 and TRBJ2-5; 10 nucleotides line up with TRBD1. The CDR3 length is 13 residues. Trimming at V came to 5 bases and at J to 5 bases, leaving 5 bases not matched to a gene. Germline values: CDR1 DFQATT, CDR2 SNEGSKA (reference sequence). The CDR3 sequence: CSAPGQGKETQYF. DNA for the CDR3: TGCAGTGCTCCGGGACAGGGGAAGGAGACCCAGTACTTC.

This chain connects TRBV21-1 to TRBJ1-6; the table's D call, TRBD1, was not checked against the DNA. TRBV21-1 represents a pseudogene. The CDR3 is 14 amino acids. The chain's CDR3 is CASSKEPGSSPLHF. CDR3 sequence (DNA): TGTGCCAGCAGCAAAGAACCCGGTTCCTCACCCCTCCACTTT.

The chain has TRBV4-1 and TRBJ2-1, with 9 bases lining up with TRBD2. Germline-derived CDR1 and CDR2 are MGHRA and YSYEKL. V shed 2 bases, J shed 3 bases, and the junction held 5 bases outside the gene matches. This CDR3 contains 16 residues. CDR3 DNA: TGCGCCAGCAGCCAACCGACTAGCGGCCTCTACAATGAGCAGTTCTTC. It translates to CASSQPTSGLYNEQFF.

This clonotype was observed a few times. J is TRBJ2-1 and V is TRBV7-9; possible D gene TRBD2, 7 bases. The length of the CDR3 is 15 residues. CDR1 is SEHNR and CDR2 is FQNEAQ in the germline V gene (reference sequence). V lost 6 bases, J lost 3 bases, and 15 bases lay in between. CDR3 sequence: CASSLQGGHYNEQFF. The CDR3 nucleotides are TGTGCCAGCAGTCTACAGGGAGGGCACTACAATGAGCAGTTCTTC.

This chain connects TRBV20-1 to TRBJ1-4; 7 nucleotides line up with TRBD1. V lost 3 bases, J lost 10 bases, and 8 bases stayed unmatched. This CDR3 spans 13 amino acids. The V gene's germline CDR1 is DFQATT and CDR2 SNEGSKA (reference sequence). The CDR3 coding sequence is TGCAGTGCTAGGGACAGGAGGAAACTAAAACTGTTTTTT. Protein product: CSARDRRKLKLFF.

This clonotype has only a few counts. The gene calls are TRBV9 and TRBJ2-7; TRBD1 agrees at 9 bases. Germline V gene data show CDR1 as SGDLS and CDR2 as YYNGEE. V was clipped by 0 bases and J by 4 bases; unmatched bases: 2. CDR3 length: 14 amino acids. The DNA of the CDR3 is TGTGCCAGCAGCGTAGGGGACAGGGAATACGAGCAGTACTTC. The encoded protein is CASSVGDREYEQYF.

This clonotype showed up just a few times. The DNA of the CDR3 is TGTGCCAGCAGCGCCGGGACTAGCGGGGGGGGACATGAGCAGTTCTTC. Translating gives CASSAGTSGGGHEQFF. The chain links TRBV2 to TRBJ2-1; 16 positions match TRBD2. The CDR3 spans 16 residues. J gave up 8 bases and V 6 bases, and 7 bases lay outside the gene matches. Germline V lookup: CDR1 SNHLY, CDR2 FYNNEI.

This clonotype appeared a few times. The chain couples TRBV11-2 to TRBJ2-1; D unclear. The V gene lost 4 bases and the J gene lost 7 bases, with 11 bases spanning the gap. In germline, CDR1 is SGHAT, CDR2 FQNNGV. The CDR3 runs to 13 residues. Here the CDR3 reads CASSSGPRNEQFF. CDR3 nucleotide sequence: TGTGCCAGCAGCTCCGGGCCACGGAATGAGCAGTTCTTC. Variable domain in full (rest from reference TRBV11-2 and TRBJ2-1): EAGVAQSPRYKIIEKRQSVAFWCNPISGHATLYWYQQILGQGPKLLIQFQNNGVVDDSQLPKDRFSAERLKGVDSTLKIQPAKLEDSAVYLCASSSGPRNEQFFGPGTRLTVL.

This clonotype appeared a few times. This rearrangement joins TRBV27 to TRBJ2-7, with TRBD1 matching 7 bases. The junction had 6 bases not matched to a gene; V was cut back by 7 bases and J by 0 bases. Germline-derived CDR1 and CDR2 are MNHEY and SMNVEV (reference sequence). CDR3 length: 14 residues. The CDR3 reads CASTRTGSSYEQYF. The CDR3 DNA is TGTGCCAGCACCCGGACAGGTAGCTCCTACGAGCAGTACTTC.

Details on this clonotype: This CDR3 fails to terminate in the conserved phenylalanine or tryptophan, so it likely reflects a read error. CDR3 DNA: TGTGCCAGCAGCCCTCTTCTTGTCCCATTGGGGGAGACCCAGTACTTA. It is translated as CASSPLLVPLGETQYL. V and J are TRBV4-2 and TRBJ2-5; D uncertain. CDR3 length equals 16 residues. Trimming removed 4 bases at V and 5 bases at J, with 20 bases between. Germline lookup yields CDR1 LGHNA and CDR2 YNFKEQ.

The chain joins TRBV4-1 to TRBJ2-1; the match to TRBD2 covers 9 bases. The CDR3 is 16 amino acids. The V gene end was trimmed by 6 bases and the J gene end by 4 bases; junction bases not matched to a gene: 10. Germline lookup yields CDR1 MGHRA and CDR2 YSYEKL. Here the CDR3 reads CASRGLAGKAYNEQFF. The CDR3 DNA is TGCGCCAGCAGGGGTCTAGCGGGAAAGGCTTACAATGAGCAGTTCTTC.

This clonotype was seen a handful of times. The gene calls are TRBV20-1 and TRBJ2-3, with 11 bases aligning to TRBD2. V lost 2 bases to trimming and J lost 3 bases; unmatched junction nucleotides: 4. In germline, CDR1 is DFQATT, CDR2 SNEGSKA (reference sequence). The CDR3 is 15 amino acids. CDR3 nucleotides: TGCAGTGCTAGACTAACTAGCGGGAGAACAGATACGCAGTATTTT. Protein product: CSARLTSGRTDTQYF.

The rearrangement links TRBV12-5 to TRBJ2-7; no reliable D call. The J call may be mistaken, given a closer DNA end match to TRBJ2-4. CDR1 and CDR2 (germline): LGHNT, FRNRAP. This CDR3 has 10 amino acids. The CDR3 is CASGLNIQYF. For the CDR3, the DNA is TGTGCTAGTGGGTTGAACATTCAGTACTTC.

V and J are TRBV6-7 and TRBJ2-5; 16 nucleotides match TRBD2. The end of the DNA is better explained by TRBJ2-7, so the J call may be wrong. TRBV6-7 is placed among ORFs of uncertain function. The CDR3 runs 19 residues. The CDR3: CASSYSMGTSGRAVDEQYF. In nucleotides, the CDR3 is TGTGCCAGCAGTTACTCGATGGGGACTAGCGGGAGGGCCGTCGACGAGCAGTACTTC.

This clonotype appeared a single time. V gene TRBV20-1 combines with J gene TRBJ2-7; a weak D match, TRBD2 (6 bases). The germline V gene encodes CDR1 DFQATT and CDR2 SNEGSKA (reference sequence). The length of the CDR3 is 15 residues. The V end lost 1 base, the J end lost 4 bases, and 17 bases lay between the germline ends. CDR3 DNA sequence: TGCAGTGCTAGAGCCGCGCGGGAAAGGGCTTACGAGCAGTACTTC. Its protein is CSARAARERAYEQYF.

V and J are TRBV4-2 and TRBJ2-5; 8 bases are shared with TRBD1. This CDR3 spans 15 amino acids. Germline assignment: CDR1 LGHNA and CDR2 YNFKEQ. V lost 4 bases and J lost 3; bases outside the gene matches: 7. CDR3 protein: CASSPRTGTKETQYF. CDR3 sequence (DNA): TGTGCCAGCAGCCCCAGGACAGGGACAAAAGAGACCCAGTACTTC.

This chain joins TRBV20-1 and TRBJ2-7; 7 bases are shared with TRBD2. V trimming: 2 bases; J trimming: 7 bases; junction bases outside the gene matches: 17. Germline lookup yields CDR1 DFQATT and CDR2 SNEGSKA (reference sequence). The CDR3 length is 16 residues. The CDR3 DNA reads TGCAGTGCTAGACTCTTCAAAAGCGGGAATTCTGATGAGCAGTACTTC. It is translated as CSARLFKSGNSDEQYF.

This rearrangement joins TRBV10-3 to TRBJ2-7; D may correspond to TRBD1 or TRBD2 (5 bases each). V gave up 1 base and J gave up 2 bases, with 9 bases separating them. CDR3 size: 14 residues. Germline values: CDR1 ENHRY, CDR2 SYGVKD. In DNA form, the CDR3 reads TGTGCCATCAGTGAGTGGGGGTTACCCTACGAGCAGTACTTC. Translation gives CAISEWGLPYEQYF.

This sequence joins TRBV20-1 and TRBJ2-1; tentatively, D is TRBD2 (5 bases). CDR1 is DFQATT, CDR2 SNEGSKA, per germline (reference sequence). The CDR3 extends over 12 amino acids. Deletions cut 4 bases from V and 8 bases from J, with 12 bases between. The CDR3 coding sequence is TGCAGTGCTAAGTTCGGGGTTTATGAGCAGTTCTTC. Translation: CSAKFGVYEQFF.

This clonotype came up a few times. The CDR3 loop is CSASREFSYEQYF. The CDR3 nucleotides read TGCAGTGCTAGCCGTGAGTTTTCCTACGAGCAGTACTTC. V gene TRBV20-1 combines with J gene TRBJ2-7; D remains unclear. From germline, CDR1 is DFQATT and CDR2 SNEGSKA (reference sequence). The germline V and J ends were trimmed by 3 bases and 1 base, with 10 bases remaining between them. The CDR3 consists of 13 residues.

The chain carries TRBV4-1 and TRBJ2-4; D is uncertain. V was clipped by 3 bases and J by 0 bases, with 12 bases between them. The CDR3 spans 16 residues. The germline V gene has CDR1 MGHRA and CDR2 YSYEKL. CDR3 bases: TGCGCCAGCAGCCAGTACGACGAGCCAGCCAAAAACATTCAGTACTTC. Residues: CASSQYDEPAKNIQYF.

The V gene is TRBV28, the J gene TRBJ2-4; 8 positions match TRBD2. Trimming cost V 7 bases and J 0 bases; bases outside gene matches: 17. This CDR3 is 19 amino acids long. The germline V gene encodes CDR1 MDHEN and CDR2 SYDVKM. Written as DNA, the CDR3 is TGTGCCAGCACCCTTCGGGGGGGAGGCAGGCCACTAGCCAAAAACATTCAGTACTTC. Protein: CASTLRGGGRPLAKNIQYF.

This clonotype was found once. This chain joins TRBV7-2 and TRBJ1-3; no clear D gene. Germline V lookup: CDR1 SGHTA, CDR2 FQGNSA. V was pared by 5 bases and J by 4 bases, with 15 bases between. The CDR3 loop spans 15 amino acids. CDR3 protein: CASSPSGRSGNTIYF. The CDR3 DNA follows: TGTGCCAGCAGCCCCTCGGGGAGATCGGGAAACACCATATATTTT.

The V and J genes are TRBV20-1 and TRBJ1-5; D gene uncertain. The ends were cut back, 5 bases at V and 7 bases at J, with 15 bases in the middle. The CDR3 spans 13 residues. Germline V gives CDR1 DFQATT, CDR2 SNEGSKA (reference sequence). The CDR3 protein is CSASQESGQPQHF. DNA for the CDR3: TGCAGTGCTTCCCAAGAGTCTGGGCAGCCCCAGCATTTT.

With respect to this clonotype: With a far larger clone one base away, a read error is the likely cause. V is TRBV6-6 and J is TRBJ2-7; D not resolved. Germline-derived CDR1 and CDR2 are MNHNY and SVGAGI (reference sequence). CDR3 size: 11 residues. The CDR3 DNA sequence: TGTTCCAGCAGTTACCACTACGAGCAGTACTTC. Translating it yields CSSSYHYEQYF.

The chain links TRBV20-1 to TRBJ2-5; perhaps TRBD1 as D (5 bases). The better agreement between TRBJ2-1 and the DNA end casts doubt on the J call. The CDR3 length is 14 residues. CDR1 and CDR2 (germline): DFQATT, SNEGSKA (reference sequence). In DNA, the CDR3 is TGCAGTGCTAGAAGCAGGGAAGCCCAAGAGACCCAGTTCTTC. Translating gives CSARSREAQETQFF.